This record covers a single T cell receptor (beta chain). The PCR employed 60 Vbeta primers together with 13 Jbeta primers. Produced via immunoSEQ multiplex PCR; TCRdb's table is partial and in-frame only. The sample carries about 140,000 clones, 60% to 80% recorded once. The germline V gene encodes CDR1 SGDLS and CDR2 YYNGEE. The CDR3 contains 14 residues. V was clipped by 5 bases and J by 2 bases; unmatched bases: 1. The sample originates from a study of cytomegalovirus exposure and HLA in healthy donors. The sample was PBMCs. The chain is built from TRBV9 and TRBJ2-2; 9 bases are a match to TRBD2. This sequence was found in a man aged 18-30 years in good health and CMV-seropositive. The CDR3 reads CASSSGRNTGELFF. The CDR3 nucleotides read TGTGCCAGCAGTAGCGGGAGAAACACCGGGGAGCTGTTTTTT.